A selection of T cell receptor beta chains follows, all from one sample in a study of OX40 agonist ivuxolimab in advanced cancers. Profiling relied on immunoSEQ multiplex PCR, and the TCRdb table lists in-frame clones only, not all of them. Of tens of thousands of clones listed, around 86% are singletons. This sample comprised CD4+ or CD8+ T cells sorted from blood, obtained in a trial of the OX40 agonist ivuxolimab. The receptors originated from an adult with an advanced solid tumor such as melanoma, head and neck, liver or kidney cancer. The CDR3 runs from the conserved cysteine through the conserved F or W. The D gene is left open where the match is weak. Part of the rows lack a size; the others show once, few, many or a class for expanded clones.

cdr3_aa: CASSPRRGGGNEQFF
cdr3_nt: TGTGCCAGCAGCCCACGAAGGGGGGGCGGGAATGAGCAGTTCTTC
v_call: TRBV11-2
cdr3_length: 15
clone_size: -
j_call: TRBJ2-1
d_call: -

cdr3_aa: CASSSDGRRQPQHF
cdr3_nt: TGTGCCAGCAGTTCCGACGGACGTCGCCAGCCCCAGCATTTT
v_call: TRBV6-5
cdr3_length: 14
clone_size: -
j_call: TRBJ1-5
d_call: -

cdr3_aa: CASKRTSGVSYNEQFF
cdr3_nt: TGTGCCAGTAAGAGGACTAGCGGTGTTTCCTACAATGAGCAGTTCTTC
v_call: TRBV19
cdr3_length: 16
clone_size: -
j_call: TRBJ2-1
d_call: TRBD2

cdr3_aa: CASSRGVIHTGELFF
cdr3_nt: TGCGCCAGCAGCCGAGGGGTGATACACACCGGGGAGCTGTTTTTT
v_call: TRBV5-1
cdr3_length: 15
clone_size: -
j_call: TRBJ2-2
d_call: -

cdr3_aa: CASSSGVSSTNTGELFF
cdr3_nt: TGCGCCAGCAGCTCGGGGGTATCTTCAACGAACACCGGGGAGCTGTTTTTT
v_call: TRBV5-1
cdr3_length: 17
clone_size: -
j_call: TRBJ2-2
d_call: -

cdr3_aa: CASSASGANTGELFF
cdr3_nt: TGTGCCAGCAGCGCGAGCGGGGCGAACACCGGGGAGCTGTTTTTT
v_call: TRBV9
cdr3_length: 15
clone_size: few
j_call: TRBJ2-2
d_call: TRBD2

cdr3_aa: CASSGRAMGELFF
cdr3_nt: TGTGCCAGTAGCGGGAGGGCCATGGGGGAGCTGTTTTTT
v_call: TRBV19
cdr3_length: 13
clone_size: once
j_call: TRBJ2-2
d_call: TRBD2

cdr3_aa: CASSQDRDRGGEQFF
cdr3_nt: TGTGCCAGCAGCCAAGATCGGGACAGGGGTGGTGAGCAGTTCTTC
v_call: TRBV4-2
cdr3_length: 15
clone_size: -
j_call: TRBJ2-1
d_call: TRBD1

cdr3_aa: CASSLLSGQYNSPLHF
cdr3_nt: TGTGCCAGCAGCTTATTATCGGGACAGTATAATTCACCCCTCCACTTT
v_call: TRBV7-2
cdr3_length: 16
clone_size: once
j_call: TRBJ1-6
d_call: TRBD1

cdr3_aa: CASSLAAGTQNTEAFF
cdr3_nt: TGCGCCAGCAGCTTGGCGGCCGGGACACAAAACACTGAAGCTTTCTTT
v_call: TRBV5-1
cdr3_length: 16
clone_size: -
j_call: TRBJ1-1
d_call: -

cdr3_aa: CASSPVGGGQETQYF
cdr3_nt: TGTGCCAGCTCACCAGTTGGCGGGGGCCAAGAGACCCAGTACTTC
v_call: TRBV18
cdr3_length: 15
clone_size: -
j_call: TRBJ2-5
d_call: TRBD2

cdr3_aa: CASSLVTGARGNQPQHF
cdr3_nt: TGTGCCAGCAGCTTGGTGACAGGGGCAAGAGGCAATCAGCCCCAGCATTTT
v_call: TRBV5-8
cdr3_length: 17
clone_size: -
j_call: TRBJ1-5
d_call: TRBD1

cdr3_aa: CASSLAEGMNTEAFF
cdr3_nt: TGTGCCAGCAGCTTAGCAGAGGGAATGAACACTGAAGCTTTCTTT
v_call: TRBV7-2
cdr3_length: 15
clone_size: -
j_call: TRBJ1-1
d_call: -

cdr3_aa: CASTDRANYGYTF
cdr3_nt: TGTGCCAGTACGGACAGAGCTAACTATGGCTACACCTTC
v_call: TRBV19
cdr3_length: 13
clone_size: once
j_call: TRBJ1-2
d_call: -

cdr3_aa: CAWSVSRRVFF
cdr3_nt: TGTGCCTGGAGTGTAAGCCGAAGGGTATTCTTC
v_call: TRBV30
cdr3_length: 11
clone_size: -
j_call: TRBJ2-1
d_call: -

cdr3_aa: CASSPVGNQPQHF
cdr3_nt: TGTGCCAGCTCACCAGTTGGGAATCAGCCCCAGCATTTT
v_call: TRBV18
cdr3_length: 13
clone_size: -
j_call: TRBJ1-5
d_call: -

cdr3_aa: CASSLGRQAETQYF
cdr3_nt: TGTGCCAGCAGTCTTGGACGTCAGGCAGAGACCCAGTACTTC
v_call: TRBV6-6
cdr3_length: 14
clone_size: -
j_call: TRBJ2-5
d_call: -

cdr3_aa: CASSAGGRYGYTF
cdr3_nt: TGTGCCAGCAGCGCCGGGGGCAGATATGGCTACACCTTC
v_call: TRBV6-4
cdr3_length: 13
clone_size: -
j_call: TRBJ1-2
d_call: -

cdr3_aa: CASSQGTSNYGYTF
cdr3_nt: TGTGCCAGCAGCCAGGGGACCTCTAACTATGGCTACACCTTC
v_call: TRBV7-2
cdr3_length: 14
clone_size: -
j_call: TRBJ1-2
d_call: -

cdr3_aa: CASRTTGTGGREAFF
cdr3_nt: TGTGCCAGCAGAACTACGGGGACAGGGGGTCGCGAAGCTTTCTTT
v_call: TRBV28
cdr3_length: 15
clone_size: -
j_call: TRBJ1-1
d_call: TRBD1

cdr3_aa: CASSPFFSNQPQHF
cdr3_nt: TGTGCCAGCAGTCCCTTTTTTAGCAATCAGCCCCAGCATTTT
v_call: TRBV6-1
cdr3_length: 14
clone_size: few
j_call: TRBJ1-5
d_call: -

cdr3_aa: CASSDQGLSGETQYF
cdr3_nt: TGTGCCAGCAGTGACCAGGGACTGTCCGGAGAGACCCAGTACTTC
v_call: TRBV2
cdr3_length: 15
clone_size: -
j_call: TRBJ2-5
d_call: -

cdr3_aa: CAIYPTQSQETQYF
cdr3_nt: TGTGCCATCTACCCGACACAAAGTCAAGAGACCCAGTACTTC
v_call: TRBV2
cdr3_length: 14
clone_size: -
j_call: TRBJ2-5
d_call: -

cdr3_aa: CASSLDYTGELFF
cdr3_nt: TGTGCCAGCAGCTTAGACTACACCGGGGAGCTGTTTTTT
v_call: TRBV7-9
cdr3_length: 13
clone_size: -
j_call: TRBJ2-2
d_call: -

cdr3_aa: CASSARTGRDEQYF
cdr3_nt: TGTGCCAGCAGTGCCAGGACAGGGAGGGACGAGCAGTACTTC
v_call: TRBV6-5
cdr3_length: 14
clone_size: -
j_call: TRBJ2-7
d_call: -

cdr3_aa: CASSLGRGETQYF
cdr3_nt: TGTGCCAGTAGTTTAGGCCGTGGGGAGACCCAGTACTTC
v_call: TRBV19
cdr3_length: 13
clone_size: -
j_call: TRBJ2-5
d_call: -

cdr3_aa: CASSPQGFDEQYF
cdr3_nt: TGTGCCAGCAGTCCACAGGGGTTTGACGAGCAGTACTTC
v_call: TRBV6-5
cdr3_length: 13
clone_size: -
j_call: TRBJ2-7
d_call: TRBD1

cdr3_aa: CASSVPVGPEAFF
cdr3_nt: TGTGCCAGCAGTGTCCCCGTGGGGCCTGAAGCTTTCTTT
v_call: TRBV28
cdr3_length: 13
clone_size: -
j_call: TRBJ1-1
d_call: -

cdr3_aa: CASSPDGRAGGNIQYF
cdr3_nt: TGTGCCAGCTCACCAGACGGGAGGGCTGGGGGAAACATTCAGTACTTC
v_call: TRBV18
cdr3_length: 16
clone_size: once
j_call: TRBJ2-4
d_call: TRBD2

cdr3_aa: CASSEAHSFYSNQPQHF
cdr3_nt: TGTGCCAGCAGTGAAGCGCACAGCTTTTATAGCAATCAGCCCCAGCATTTT
v_call: TRBV2
cdr3_length: 17
clone_size: few
j_call: TRBJ1-5
d_call: -

cdr3_aa: CASADWGERLEPQHF
cdr3_nt: TGTGCCAGCGCTGACTGGGGGGAACGGTTGGAGCCCCAGCATTTT
v_call: TRBV6-1
cdr3_length: 15
clone_size: -
j_call: TRBJ1-5
d_call: -

cdr3_aa: CASTLGGAMADTQYF
cdr3_nt: TGTGCCAGCACCCTCGGGGGGGCTATGGCAGATACGCAGTATTTT
v_call: TRBV6-1
cdr3_length: 15
clone_size: -
j_call: TRBJ2-3
d_call: TRBD2

cdr3_aa: CATETGNFGNTIYF
cdr3_nt: TGTGCCACAGAGACAGGAAACTTTGGAAACACCATATATTTT
v_call: TRBV7-2
cdr3_length: 14
clone_size: -
j_call: TRBJ1-3
d_call: -

cdr3_aa: CASSFEGRNEKLFF
cdr3_nt: TGTGCCAGCAGCTTTGAGGGGCGGAATGAAAAACTGTTTTTT
v_call: TRBV7-9
cdr3_length: 14
clone_size: -
j_call: TRBJ1-4
d_call: -

cdr3_aa: CASRAQRNTGELFF
cdr3_nt: TGCGCCAGCAGGGCACAGCGGAACACCGGGGAGCTGTTTTTT
v_call: TRBV10-1
cdr3_length: 14
clone_size: -
j_call: TRBJ2-2
d_call: -

cdr3_aa: CASSLVAGARNTEAFF
cdr3_nt: TGTGCCAGCAGCTTGGTTGCAGGGGCAAGGAACACTGAAGCTTTCTTT
v_call: TRBV5-6
cdr3_length: 16
clone_size: -
j_call: TRBJ1-1
d_call: -

cdr3_aa: CATSYKGGTNQPQHF
cdr3_nt: TGTGCCACCAGCTATAAGGGGGGGACTAATCAGCCCCAGCATTTT
v_call: TRBV15
cdr3_length: 15
clone_size: -
j_call: TRBJ1-5
d_call: -